This T cell receptor (beta chain) was sequenced in a study of PD-L1 blockade in urothelial cancer. Background on the study: Patients went on atezolizumab in about 2014, receiving 1,200 mg intravenously every 3 weeks. Most of the 29 patients were men with bladder-origin urothelial cancer. Each blood sample yielded a median of 141,255 T cells.

Time point: pretreatment peripheral blood. Losses at the gene ends were 3 bases for V and 3 bases for J; bases not matched to a gene: 7. The CDR3 covers 15 residues. CDR1 and CDR2 (germline): SGHVS, FQNEAQ. Spiked synthetic TCR analogs estimated absolute template abundance per PCR. Only in-frame clones appear in the TCRdb table, and some are missing; sequencing was by immunoSEQ multiplex PCR. There are some 56,000 clones in the sample; roughly 84% occur only once, and 1% to 1.5% lies in the top ten. The chain links TRBV7-8 to TRBJ2-7; 8 bases map to TRBD1. This TCR was recovered from a man in his fifties with urothelial cancer. The sample was PBMCs, taken around atezolizumab (anti-PD-L1) treatment. The CDR3: CASSFQLGTGYEQYF. The CDR3 DNA is TGTGCCAGCAGCTTTCAACTTGGGACAGGCTACGAGCAGTACTTC.